This T cell receptor (beta chain) was recorded in a study of T cell repertoires in cytomegalovirus infection. The CDR3 length is 16 residues. Trimming took 0 bases from V and 9 from J; bases not matched to a gene: 9. The germline gives CDR1 SGHVS, CDR2 FNYEAQ. TCRdb itself ran the reads through MiXCR, one entry per CDR3 protein. The table records about 740,000 distinct CDR3 sequences, 35% to 45% of them present only once. This clonotype was picked up many times. Its antigen is unknown. Study-level results: Clonotype analysis showed dominance of the ex vivo response by HLA-C-restricted CMV-specific TCR beta clonotypes.

The clonotype comes from a human donor in good health (CMV status not recorded). Some clones in this sample may be carry-over from other donors' samples. V usage is TRBV7-6 and J usage is TRBJ2-1; the match to TRBD2 covers 9 bases. The sequenced sample consisted of PBMCs. The DNA for the CDR3 is TGTGCCAGCAGCTTAGCGACTGCCGGGACTAGCACTGAGCAGTTCTTC. This codes for CASSLATAGTSTEQFF.